These 18 T cell receptor beta chains were sequenced from one sample in a study of blood T cells in healthy people across ages. With a J-beta primer mix and a sample-barcoded 5' primer, a second PCR ran 7 to 11 cycles. TCRdb called the 5' RACE reads again in MiXCR, with one record for every CDR3 protein. The data hold roughly 830,000 distinct CDR3 sequences, with 62% observed a single time. The specimen was blood. Receptors originate from a young man in good health.

This clonotype was seen more than once but under ten times. V usage is TRBV20-1 and J usage is TRBJ2-7, with a weak D call TRBD2 (6 bases). This CDR3 is built from 12 residues. Germline lookup yields CDR1 DFQATT and CDR2 SNEGSKA (reference sequence). V was trimmed by 6 bases and J by 4 bases, leaving 13 bases between them. DNA of the CDR3: TGCAGTGCCGTAGAGGAGGGTTACGAGCAGTACTTC. Translated: CSAVEEGYEQYF.

This clonotype came up many times. CDR3 loop: CASSLSGVTTGYTF. CDR3 DNA sequence: TGTGCCAGCAGTTTATCGGGGGTTACCACTGGCTACACCTTC. The J gene is TRBJ1-2, the V gene TRBV27, with a tentative D call TRBD1 (5 bases). The CDR3 is made up of 14 amino acids. The ends were cut back, 0 bases at V and 7 bases at J, with 12 bases in the middle. Germline assignment: CDR1 MNHEY and CDR2 SMNVEV (reference sequence).

This clonotype occurred once. This chain links TRBV20-1 with TRBJ1-5, with 8 bases matching TRBD1. V dropped 5 bases and J dropped 9; count of bases not matched to a gene: 12. Germline loops: CDR1 DFQATT, CDR2 SNEGSKA (reference sequence). The CDR3 runs to 14 residues. The CDR3 DNA reads as TGCAGTGCTGGGGGGGGACAGGTAGATGGGCCCCAGCATTTT. Translation gives CSAGGGQVDGPQHF.

Only a few counts were recorded for this clonotype. This chain joins TRBV12-3 or TRBV12-4 and TRBJ2-5; D is possibly TRBD1 (8 bases). The CDR3 runs 14 residues. Trimming took 7 bases from V and 5 from J, leaving 17 bases between them. CDR3 DNA sequence: TGTGCCAGCACCCGGACAGGGACTATCGAGACCCAGTACTTC. Translating gives CASTRTGTIETQYF.

The chain combines TRBV29-1 with TRBJ1-2, with D uncertain. V gave up 2 bases and J gave up 3 bases, with 7 bases separating them. The CDR3 sequence is 12 residues long. CDR1 is SQVTM, CDR2 ANQGSEA, per germline. CDR3 in amino acids: CSVEQVYYGYTF. CDR3 sequence (DNA): TGCAGCGTTGAACAGGTTTACTATGGCTACACCTTC.

V and J are TRBV7-2 and TRBJ2-2; D ambiguous. Germline CDR1 is SGHTA and CDR2 is FQGNSA. V dropped 5 bases and J dropped 3 bases, with 13 bases sitting between them. This CDR3 comprises 15 residues. DNA of the CDR3: TGTGCCAGCAGCGAACGACTGGGTGACACCGGGGAGCTGTTTTTT. Its translation is CASSERLGDTGELFF.

The chain is built from TRBV6-1 and TRBJ2-4, with TRBD2 as a possible D gene (5 bases). The CDR3 covers 15 residues. CDR1 is MNHNS and CDR2 is SASEGT in the germline V gene. The V gene lost 6 bases and the J gene lost 1 base, with 13 bases spanning the gap. The CDR3 DNA sequence: TGTGCCAGCAGGTGGGAGAGACACGCCAAAAACATTCAGTACTTC. Its protein is CASRWERHAKNIQYF.

This chain links TRBV5-1 with TRBJ2-1; 11 bases line up with TRBD1. V trimming: 3 bases; J trimming: 10 bases; junction bases outside the gene matches: 3. There are 13 residues in the CDR3. Germline V gene data show CDR1 as SGHRS and CDR2 as YFSETQ. In DNA, the CDR3 is TGCGCCAGCAGCTGGACAGGGGGCGCGGAGCAGTTCTTC. Translating gives CASSWTGGAEQFF.

The V gene is TRBV7-2, the J gene TRBJ2-5, with a possible D match to TRBD1 (6 bases). Germline assignment: CDR1 SGHTA and CDR2 FQGNSA. The CDR3 spans 13 residues. V was shortened by 3 bases and J by 5 bases, with 10 bases between the two germline ends. CDR3 protein: CASSFWTAETQYF. The CDR3 DNA reads as TGTGCCAGCAGCTTTTGGACAGCGGAGACCCAGTACTTC.

Only a few counts were recorded for this clonotype. The chain uses TRBV10-3 and TRBJ2-1; 9 bases line up with TRBD1. The V gene end was trimmed by 0 bases and the J gene end by 7 bases; junction bases not matched to a gene: 4. Germline assignment: CDR1 ENHRY and CDR2 SYGVKD. The CDR3 totals 15 residues. The CDR3 DNA is TGTGCCATCAGTGAGTCGGGGACAGGGTGGAATGAGCAGTTCTTC. Translating it yields CAISESGTGWNEQFF.

This clonotype was counted between two and nine times. CDR3 in amino acids: CASSRQANRVWDEQFF. The CDR3 region has the DNA TGTGCCAGCAGCCGACAGGCCAACAGGGTGTGGGATGAGCAGTTCTTC. The chain joins TRBV7-3 to TRBJ2-1, with TRBD1 as a possible D gene (6 bases). CDR3 size: 16 residues. Germline assignment: CDR1 SGHTA and CDR2 FQGTGA. V lost 5 bases, J lost 8 bases, and 22 bases lay in between.

This clonotype has a handful of counts. The rearrangement uses TRBV7-2 and TRBJ2-6, with 9 bases lining up with TRBD2. Germline-derived CDR1 and CDR2 are SGHTA and FQGNSA. This CDR3 has 20 residues. V gave up 0 bases and J gave up 1 base; unmatched junction bases: 10. CDR3 DNA sequence: TGTGCCAGCAGCTTAGCGCTTACGGCGGGGGGGCTTTCTGGGGCCAACGTCCTGACTTTC. This encodes CASSLALTAGGLSGANVLTF.

The V call is TRBV4-3, the J call TRBJ2-1; TRBD1 agrees at 10 bases. Germline loops: CDR1 LGHNA, CDR2 YSLEER. V lost 4 bases to trimming and J lost 7 bases; unmatched junction nucleotides: 13. The CDR3 is 17 amino acids. CDR3 nucleotide sequence: TGCGCCAGCAGCCCCACGATCAGGACAGGGGGAGCGAATGAGCAGTTCTTC. Translation gives CASSPTIRTGGANEQFF.

The chain joins TRBV20-1 to TRBJ1-6; D remains unclear. Germline V gives CDR1 DFQATT, CDR2 SNEGSKA (reference sequence). The CDR3 extends over 14 amino acids. Deletions cut 5 bases from V and 4 bases from J, with 12 bases between. In nucleotides, the CDR3 is TGCAGTGCTGAAGTCGGGCCGTATAATTCACCCCTCCACTTT. Amino acid sequence: CSAEVGPYNSPLHF.

This clonotype was picked up a small number of times. The rearrangement joins TRBV4-3 to TRBJ2-1; D is unresolved. From germline, CDR1 is LGHNA and CDR2 YSLEER. The CDR3 totals 16 residues. The V gene lost 0 bases and the J gene lost 2 bases, with 11 bases spanning the gap. The CDR3 loop reads CASSQEDGVAYNEQFF. In nucleotides, the CDR3 is TGCGCCAGCAGCCAAGAGGACGGAGTGGCCTACAATGAGCAGTTCTTC.

This chain uses TRBV7-2 with TRBJ2-1, with 7 bases lining up with TRBD2. Looked up from germline, CDR1 is SGHTA and CDR2 is FQGNSA. Germline trimming cut 5 bases from V and 3 bases from J; bases unmatched to any gene: 4. The CDR3 totals 14 residues. The DNA for the CDR3 is TGTGCCAGCAGCATTAGCGGGCTCTACAATGAGCAGTTCTTC. Protein: CASSISGLYNEQFF.

This clonotype occurred once. V and J are TRBV6-2 or TRBV6-3 and TRBJ2-1; no definite D call. Looked up from germline, CDR1 is MNHEY and CDR2 is SVGEGT. The CDR3 has 13 residues. The germline V and J ends were trimmed by 6 bases and 5 bases, with 11 bases remaining between them. CDR3 region: CASRSHGHNEQFF. The CDR3 region has the DNA TGTGCCAGCAGATCTCATGGTCACAATGAGCAGTTCTTC.

The chain carries TRBV29-1 and TRBJ1-5; 11 bases are shared with TRBD1. The CDR3 runs to 14 residues. Germline-derived CDR1 and CDR2 are SQVTM and ANQGSEA. V shed 4 bases, J shed 5 bases, and the junction held 4 bases outside the gene matches. CDR3 residues: CSVGGTGGYQPQHF. CDR3 nucleotide sequence: TGCAGCGTTGGTGGGACAGGGGGGTATCAGCCCCAGCATTTT.